The 24 T cell receptor beta chains below were found in one sample sequenced in a study of shared clonotypes between healthy human individuals (dated by TCRdb to 2020 to 2021). Library method: the immunoSEQ multiplex PCR assay. In its TCRdb copy, this immuneACCESS table keeps in-frame sequences only and misses some clones. Where compared with another copy, unresolved V genes explain less than half of these, and the others have no known cause. The sample records about 490,000 clones, 81% of which are singletons. The top ten constitute roughly an eighth of the sample. Sequencing was performed on PBMCs. Every receptor here comes from a woman aged 40 to 55 in good health. Some clones in this sample may be carry-over from other donors' samples.

This sequence joins TRBV1 and TRBJ2-7. TRBV1 is described as a pseudogene. The CDR3 has 13 residues. The CDR3 DNA reads as TGCACCAGCAGCCAGGGGGAGAATTACGAGCAGTACTTC. Translated: CTSSQGENYEQYF.

The rearrangement uses TRBV14 and TRBJ1-2; TRBD1 might be the D (6 bases). Germline values: CDR1 SGHDN, CDR2 FVKESK. The germline V and J ends were trimmed by 0 bases and 4 bases, with 15 bases remaining between them. This CDR3 is built from 16 residues. CDR3 sequence reads: CASSQDVGGWGYGYTF. CDR3 DNA sequence: TGTGCCAGCAGCCAAGATGTCGGGGGCTGGGGCTATGGCTACACCTTC.

This clone has a single count. The chain links TRBV6-6 to TRBJ1-1; D remains ambiguous. The V end was cut by 6 bases, the J end by 1 base, with 9 bases between. The germline V gene has CDR1 MNHNY and CDR2 SVGAGI (reference sequence). This CDR3 is built from 13 residues. CDR3 coding DNA: TGTGCCAGCAGCCCGCCCCAGAACACTGAAGCTTTCTTT. Translated: CASSPPQNTEAFF.

V gene TRBV27 combines with J gene TRBJ2-1, with 8 bases matching TRBD1. Germline CDR1 is MNHEY and CDR2 is SMNVEV (reference sequence). After removal of 6 bases from V and 6 bases from J, the junction contained 7 bases not matched to a gene. The CDR3 extends over 14 amino acids. In DNA form, the CDR3 reads TGTGCCAGCAGCCTATCAGGGGGCCCCAATGAGCAGTTCTTC. Residues: CASSLSGGPNEQFF.

V usage is TRBV7-3 and J usage is TRBJ2-7, with TRBD2 matching 10 bases. The CDR3 spans 14 residues. CDR1 and CDR2 from the germline V gene are SGHTA and FQGTGA. With V trimmed by 5 bases and J by 5 bases, 6 bases remained unmatched. The CDR3 here is CASSLTSGNNEQYF. The CDR3 DNA reads as TGTGCCAGCAGCCTTACTAGCGGGAATAACGAGCAGTACTTC. Full variable domain (outside the CDR3, taken from reference TRBV7-3 and TRBJ2-7): GAGVSQTPSNKVTEKGKYVELRCDPISGHTALYWYRQSLGQGPEFLIYFQGTGAADDSGLPNDRFFAVRPEGSVSTLKIQRTERGDSAVYLCASSLTSGNNEQYFGPGTRLTVT.

The J gene is TRBJ2-7, the V gene TRBV7-2; TRBD2 matches 12 bases. The CDR3 runs 17 residues. The germline CDR1 and CDR2 sequences are SGHTA and FQGNSA. Losses at the gene ends were 1 base for V and 5 bases for J; bases not matched to a gene: 9. CDR3 sequence (DNA): TGTGCCAGCAGCTTAGGGGGGGCTAGCGGGAGGGCCCACGAGCAGTACTTC. Its protein product is CASSLGGASGRAHEQYF. Full variable domain (outside the CDR3, taken from reference TRBV7-2 and TRBJ2-7): GAGVSQSPSNKVTEKGKDVELRCDPISGHTALYWYRQSLGQGLEFLIYFQGNSAPDKSGLPSDRFSAERTGGSVSTLTIQRTQQEDSAVYLCASSLGGASGRAHEQYFGPGTRLTVT.

A single count supports this clone. This likely traces to a read error, being one base from a far larger clone. Other DNA sequences in this sample translate to the same CDR3. V and J are TRBV15 and TRBJ1-4; D gene ambiguous. CDR1 LNHNV and CDR2 YYDKDF come from the germline V gene (reference sequence). This CDR3 comprises 16 residues. CDR3 DNA: TGCGCCACCAGCAGAGATCGGAGCAGGCCTAATGAAAAACTGTTTTTT. Its translation is CATSRDRSRPNEKLFF.

Comment on this clone: A far larger clone lies a single base away; this is likely a read error. The genes are TRBV5-6 and TRBJ1-2; D not certain. CDR3 length: 13 amino acids. Germline V gives CDR1 SGHDT, CDR2 YYEEEE. The CDR3 is CASGLKAGYGYTF. In DNA form, the CDR3 reads TGTGCCAGCGGCTTGAAGGCAGGCTATGGCTACACCTTC.

As for this clone: A far larger clone lies a single base away; this is likely a read error. This chain uses TRBV30 with TRBJ1-6; no reliable D call. Germline assignment: CDR1 GTSNPN and CDR2 SVGIG (reference sequence). The CDR3 runs to 14 residues. The CDR3: CAWSVQRGSSPFHF. As DNA, the CDR3 is TGTGCCTGGAGTGTACAGCGGGGAAGCTCACCCTTCCACTTT.

The chain couples TRBV27 to TRBJ2-3, with a weak D call TRBD1 (6 bases). CDR1 and CDR2 from the germline V gene are MNHEY and SMNVEV (reference sequence). Trimming stripped 5 bases from V and 0 bases from J, with 9 bases between. The CDR3 runs to 14 residues. The CDR3 DNA follows: TGTGCCAGCAGTCCTGGACAGAGCACAGATACGCAGTATTTT. Translated, it gives CASSPGQSTDTQYF.

The gene calls are TRBV30 and TRBJ2-2; 7 bases align to TRBD2. The V segment lost 6 bases and the J segment 5 bases; nucleotides outside the gene matches: 9. The CDR3 extends over 14 amino acids. The germline CDR1 and CDR2 sequences are GTSNPN and SVGIG (reference sequence). CDR3 in amino acids: CACFGRLGTGELFF. The CDR3 DNA is TGTGCCTGCTTCGGGAGGCTGGGGACCGGGGAGCTGTTTTTT.

The chain carries TRBV6-6 and TRBJ2-3; TRBD1 aligns across 11 bases. Looked up from germline, CDR1 is MNHNY and CDR2 is SVGAGI (reference sequence). The CDR3 is 14 amino acids. V shed 10 bases, J shed 4 bases, and the junction held 7 bases outside the gene matches. In nucleotides, the CDR3 is TGTGCCACCGCCGTGGGACAGGGGGCAGATACGCAGTATTTT. Its protein product is CATAVGQGADTQYF.

J is TRBJ2-2 and V is TRBV6-4; D gene ambiguous. This CDR3 contains 14 residues. Germline lookup yields CDR1 MRHNA and CDR2 SNTAGT. The germline V and J ends were trimmed by 6 bases and 6 bases, with 14 bases remaining between them. This chain's CDR3 is CASSMDTWSGELFF. CDR3 nucleotides: TGTGCCAGCAGCATGGATACTTGGTCCGGGGAGCTGTTTTTT.

This clone was observed a few times. A read error is likely here: a far larger clone is one base away. The V call is TRBV30, the J call TRBJ2-5; 8 bases line up with TRBD1. From germline, CDR1 is GTSNPN and CDR2 SVGIG (reference sequence). The CDR3 consists of 13 residues. This CDR3 is CACNRGFGETRYF. The CDR3 nucleotides are TGTGCCTGTAACAGGGGGTTTGGAGAGACCCGGTACTTC.

The chain is built from TRBV2 and TRBJ2-5, with D tentatively TRBD2 (5 bases). Germline V gives CDR1 SNHLY, CDR2 FYNNEI. The CDR3 sequence is 13 residues long. V shed 2 bases and J shed 4 bases, with 8 bases lying between them. CDR3 coding DNA: TGTGCCAGCAGTGAAAGGGCGGGAGAGACCCAGTACTTC. This codes for CASSERAGETQYF.

The chain recombines TRBV4-1 with TRBJ1-2, with D unresolved. This CDR3 spans 15 amino acids. CDR1 and CDR2 from the germline V gene are MGHRA and YSYEKL. The ends were cut back, 3 bases at V and 8 bases at J, with 19 bases in the middle. The CDR3 loop reads CASSQEHPRQDGYTF. DNA for the CDR3: TGCGCCAGCAGCCAGGAGCACCCCAGGCAGGACGGCTACACCTTC.

Details on this clone: With a far larger clone one base away, a read error is the likely cause. The chain carries TRBV6-6 and TRBJ1-1; unclear D gene. The germline V and J ends were trimmed by 7 bases and 2 bases, with 11 bases remaining between them. Per the germline V gene, CDR1 is MNHNY and CDR2 is SVGAGI (reference sequence). CDR3 length equals 13 residues. For the CDR3, the DNA is TGTGCCAGCAACACTGCAGGAAACACTGAAGCTTTCTTT. It encodes CASNTAGNTEAFF.

V is TRBV10-3 and J is TRBJ1-1; D is undetermined. With 4 bases removed from V and 6 bases from J, the gap between germline ends came to 15 bases. From germline, CDR1 is ENHRY and CDR2 SYGVKD. The CDR3 runs to 14 residues. CDR3 bases: TGTGCCATCAGTGGACAACTACGGGAGTCTGAAGCTTTCTTT. It translates to CAISGQLRESEAFF.

This sequence joins TRBV5-1 and TRBJ1-3; a possible D gene is TRBD1 (6 bases). There are 14 residues in the CDR3. Germline V gene data show CDR1 as SGHRS and CDR2 as YFSETQ. Trimming took 4 bases from V and 8 from J, leaving 16 bases between them. The CDR3 nucleotides read TGCGCCAGCAGCCCCTCCTCGACAGGCGACACCATATATTTT. It specifies CASSPSSTGDTIYF.

The V and J genes are TRBV15 and TRBJ1-2; 10 bases match TRBD1. V gave up 5 bases and J gave up 6 bases; unmatched junction bases: 15. The CDR3 sequence is 17 residues long. CDR1 and CDR2 from the germline V gene are LNHNV and YYDKDF (reference sequence). CDR3 sequence: CATSVGTGEGGVHGYTF. DNA of the CDR3: TGTGCCACCAGCGTTGGGACAGGGGAAGGTGGAGTACATGGCTACACCTTC.

This clone was observed once. This sequence joins TRBV28 and TRBJ1-4; D gene uncertain. Germline V gene sequence: CDR1 MDHEN, CDR2 SYDVKM. Trimming took off 4 bases at V and 8 bases at J, with 11 bases between the two ends. CDR3 length: 13 amino acids. The CDR3 sequence: CASSSRESEKLFF. CDR3 bases: TGTGCCAGCAGTTCCCGGGAATCGGAAAAACTGTTTTTT. Full variable domain (remainder filled in from reference TRBV28 and TRBJ1-4): DVKVTQSSRYLVKRTGEKVFLECVQDMDHENMFWYRQDPGLGLRLIYFSYDVKMKEKGDIPEGYSVSREKKERFSLILESASTNQTSMYLCASSSRESEKLFFGSGTQLSVL.

This clone was counted at least ten times. J is TRBJ1-2 and V is TRBV5-4, with a tentative D call TRBD1 (5 bases). The CDR3 extends over 14 amino acids. V lost 1 base and J lost 8, with 15 bases in between. CDR1 is SGHNT, CDR2 YYREEE, per germline (reference sequence). The CDR3 loop reads CASSLQVGGYGYTF. In DNA form, the CDR3 reads TGTGCCAGCAGCTTGCAGGTTGGGGGATACGGCTACACCTTC.

The chain recombines TRBV2 with TRBJ1-5, with D possibly TRBD1 on 6 matching bases. CDR1 is SNHLY, CDR2 FYNNEI, per germline. CDR3 size: 16 residues. With 8 bases removed from V and 0 bases from J, the gap between germline ends came to 17 bases. The CDR3 loop reads CASGGGMGDSNQPQHF. The CDR3 DNA follows: TGTGCCAGCGGAGGGGGGATGGGAGATAGCAATCAGCCCCAGCATTTT.

CDR3 loop: CASSYVPDTYEQYF. In DNA form, the CDR3 reads TGTGCCAGCAGTTACGTACCGGACACCTACGAGCAGTACTTC. J is TRBJ2-7 and V is TRBV6-6, with D maybe TRBD1 (5 bases). The CDR3 loop spans 14 amino acids. The germline V gene encodes CDR1 MNHNY and CDR2 SVGAGI (reference sequence). Trimming left V 2 bases short and J 2 bases short, with 10 bases between.